Below are 19 T cell receptor beta chains sequenced from a single sample in a study of blood T cell repertoires in COVID-19 (TCRdb year 2020). Preparation of the library involved the immunoSEQ multiplex PCR assay. TCRdb limited this immuneACCESS table to in-frame rearrangements with V and J called. A share of clones is missing; checked studies link under half to unresolved V genes, and the rest is unexplained. This sample comprises roughly 570,000 clones, 85% to 90% of them detected only once. The top ten constitute around 7.8% of the sample. Sequenced sample: peripheral blood. The receptors originated from a woman aged 45-65 years with COVID-19, enrolled during active disease.

The chain joins TRBV30 to TRBJ2-7, with TRBD2 matching 8 bases. From germline, CDR1 is GTSNPN and CDR2 SVGIG (reference sequence). The CDR3 spans 13 residues. After removal of 4 bases from V and 0 bases from J, the junction contained 2 bases not matched to a gene. The CDR3 DNA follows: TGTGCCTGGAACGCGGGGGGCTCCTACGAGCAGTACTTC. This translates into CAWNAGGSYEQYF.

V is TRBV6-5 and J is TRBJ1-2; D gene unclear. V dropped 4 bases and J dropped 8 bases, with 20 bases sitting between them. The CDR3 spans 15 residues. Per the germline V gene, CDR1 is MNHEY and CDR2 is SVGAGI. CDR3 sequence reads: CASSSSRGWREGYTF. CDR3 in DNA: TGTGCCAGCAGTTCGTCGAGAGGGTGGAGAGAAGGCTACACCTTC.

The chain joins TRBV20-1 to TRBJ1-2, with 8 bases matching TRBD1. Looked up from germline, CDR1 is DFQATT and CDR2 is SNEGSKA (reference sequence). This CDR3 is built from 11 residues. The CDR3 loop reads CIPGTGYGYTF. DNA for the CDR3: TGCATCCCCGGGACAGGCTATGGCTACACCTTC.

There are a few counts of this clone. The gene calls are TRBV19 and TRBJ2-5, with TRBD2 matching 7 bases. V lost 1 base to trimming and J lost 2 bases; unmatched junction nucleotides: 4. Looked up from germline, CDR1 is LNHDA and CDR2 is SQIVND (reference sequence). The CDR3 is made up of 15 amino acids. As DNA, the CDR3 is TGTGCCAGTAGTATAGGGGTAGCGGGTCAAGAGACCCAGTACTTC. It specifies CASSIGVAGQETQYF.

The chain joins TRBV18 to TRBJ1-1, with D tentatively TRBD1 (6 bases). There are 14 residues in the CDR3. The V gene's germline CDR1 is KGHSH and CDR2 LQKENI. The germline V and J ends were trimmed by 2 bases and 7 bases, with 14 bases remaining between them. This CDR3 is CASSPTTGIGEAFF. In DNA form, the CDR3 reads TGTGCCAGCTCACCAACCACAGGGATTGGTGAAGCTTTCTTT.

In DNA form, the CDR3 reads TGTGCCAGCAGCTTGGTCGGAGATACGCAGTATTTT. Protein product: CASSLVGDTQYF. The V call is TRBV7-9, the J call TRBJ2-3; no clear D gene. V gave up 3 bases and J gave up 5 bases, with 6 bases separating them. The CDR3 is 12 amino acids. In germline, CDR1 is SEHNR, CDR2 FQNEAQ (reference sequence).

CDR3 amino acids: CASSLDLQGIVQFF. The CDR3 DNA sequence: TGTGCCAGCAGCTTAGACCTACAGGGGATTGTGCAGTTCTTC. The V and J genes are TRBV7-2 and TRBJ2-1; TRBD1 agrees at 7 bases. CDR1 SGHTA and CDR2 FQGNSA come from the germline V gene. The CDR3 covers 14 residues. The V segment lost 1 base and the J segment 12 bases; nucleotides outside the gene matches: 9.

A single count supports this clone. Other DNA sequences in this sample translate to the same CDR3. The chain is built from TRBV7-9 and TRBJ2-7; TRBD2 aligns across 7 bases. The V segment lost 1 base and the J segment 0 bases; nucleotides outside the gene matches: 0. The CDR3 totals 14 residues. Germline loops: CDR1 SEHNR, CDR2 FQNEAQ (reference sequence). CDR3: CASSLGTSSYEQYF. The CDR3 coding sequence is TGTGCCAGCAGCTTAGGGACTAGCTCCTACGAGCAGTACTTC.

The chain carries TRBV18 and TRBJ1-2; D gene ambiguous. CDR3 length equals 15 residues. Germline CDR1 reads KGHSH; CDR2 reads LQKENI. The V and J ends lost 4 bases and 0 bases respectively, with 12 bases between them. This CDR3 reads CASSRQHSSNYGYTF. DNA of the CDR3: TGTGCCAGCTCACGTCAGCACAGCTCTAACTATGGCTACACCTTC.

V gene TRBV9 combines with J gene TRBJ2-2; D not resolved. Germline V gives CDR1 SGDLS, CDR2 YYNGEE. V was clipped by 4 bases and J by 1 base, with 11 bases between them. This CDR3 region has 15 residues. The CDR3 DNA sequence: TGTGCCAGCAGCACCCTTAGCCGGAACACCGGGGAGCTGTTTTTT. This codes for CASSTLSRNTGELFF.

This sequence joins TRBV7-8 and TRBJ1-1; 11 nucleotides match TRBD1. V lost 5 bases to trimming and J lost 1 base; unmatched junction nucleotides: 9. Germline V lookup: CDR1 SGHVS, CDR2 FQNEAQ. The CDR3 runs to 17 residues. CDR3 amino acids: CASSLHRTGGRNTEAFF. Written as DNA, the CDR3 is TGTGCCAGCAGCCTCCACCGGACAGGGGGCCGGAACACTGAAGCTTTCTTT.

Turning to this clone: The identical CDR3 is also encoded by other nucleotide sequences in the sample. The J gene is TRBJ1-2, the V gene TRBV12-3 or TRBV12-4; D is unclear. This CDR3 region has 11 residues. Trimming cost V 2 bases and J 7 bases, with 5 bases left between them. For the CDR3, the DNA is TGTGCCAGCAGTTTACGGGGTGGCTACACCTTC. Protein product: CASSLRGGYTF.

The V call is TRBV6-5, the J call TRBJ1-2; 8 bases match TRBD1. This CDR3 region has 14 residues. In germline, CDR1 is MNHEY, CDR2 SVGAGI. With 8 bases clipped from V and 3 bases from J, the junction kept 8 bases outside the gene matches. CDR3 in DNA: TGTGCCAGCCATAATACAGGGGGGGACTATGGCTACACCTTC. Protein sequence: CASHNTGGDYGYTF.

The chain employs TRBV13 and TRBJ2-5; TRBD2 agrees at 10 bases. CDR1 PRHDT and CDR2 FYEKMQ come from the germline V gene (reference sequence). The CDR3 has 17 amino acids. The V gene end was trimmed by 4 bases and the J gene end by 2 bases; junction bases not matched to a gene: 10. CDR3 coding DNA: TGTGCCAGCAGCTCGTTCGTCGCTAGCGGGAGTCAAGAGACCCAGTACTTC. It encodes CASSSFVASGSQETQYF.

The CDR3 DNA reads as TGTGCCAGCAGTGAACGGAGGGGGCCAGGCTATGGCTACACCTTC. Encoded protein: CASSERRGPGYGYTF. The chain joins TRBV25-1 to TRBJ1-2, with 7 bases that match TRBD1. In germline, CDR1 is MGHDK, CDR2 SYGVNS. This CDR3 is 15 amino acids long. Losses at the gene ends were 2 bases for V and 4 bases for J; bases not matched to a gene: 7.

CDR3 DNA sequence: TGTGCCAGCAGCCCACAGCCATACTATGGCTACACCTTC. This gives the protein CASSPQPYYGYTF. This sequence joins TRBV6-5 and TRBJ1-2; D not certain. CDR3 length equals 13 residues. From germline, CDR1 is MNHEY and CDR2 SVGAGI. The V end lost 6 bases, the J end lost 3 bases, and 11 bases lay between the germline ends.

J is TRBJ1-1 and V is TRBV19, with 7 bases fitting TRBD1. The CDR3 has 17 amino acids. The germline V gene has CDR1 LNHDA and CDR2 SQIVND (reference sequence). With V trimmed by 2 bases and J by 0 bases, 9 bases remained unmatched. The CDR3 DNA follows: TGTGCCAGTAGTATAATAGTCCCAGGGGGTTTGAACACTGAAGCTTTCTTT. This translates into CASSIIVPGGLNTEAFF.

This chain uses TRBV6-5 with TRBJ1-5, with D unclear. Trimming shortened V by 7 bases and J by 0 bases, and 13 bases separated the two germline ends. The CDR3 contains 15 residues. CDR1 is MNHEY, CDR2 SVGAGI, per germline. This CDR3 reads CASTNGGYSNQPQHF. CDR3 in DNA: TGTGCCAGCACCAATGGCGGGTATAGCAATCAGCCCCAGCATTTT.

V gene TRBV27 combines with J gene TRBJ1-1; D is perhaps TRBD1 (5 bases). Trimming removed 7 bases from V and 2 bases from J, with 11 bases in between. CDR1 and CDR2 from the germline V gene are MNHEY and SMNVEV (reference sequence). This CDR3 region has 13 residues. The CDR3 region is CASKGGGNTEAFF. For the CDR3, the DNA is TGTGCCAGCAAGGGCGGGGGAAACACTGAAGCTTTCTTT.